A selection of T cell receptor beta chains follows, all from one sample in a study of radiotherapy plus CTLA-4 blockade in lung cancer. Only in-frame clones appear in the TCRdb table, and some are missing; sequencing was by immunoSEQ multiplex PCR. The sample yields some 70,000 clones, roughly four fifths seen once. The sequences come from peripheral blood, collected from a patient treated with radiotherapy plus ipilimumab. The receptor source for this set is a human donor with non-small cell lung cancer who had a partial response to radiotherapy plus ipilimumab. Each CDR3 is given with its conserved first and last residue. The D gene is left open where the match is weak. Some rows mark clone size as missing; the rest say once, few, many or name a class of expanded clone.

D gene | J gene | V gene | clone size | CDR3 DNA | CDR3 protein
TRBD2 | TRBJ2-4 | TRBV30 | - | TGTGCCTGGAGTGCTAGCGGGGCCAAAAACATTCAGTACTTC | CAWSASGAKNIQYF
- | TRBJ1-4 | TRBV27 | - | TGTGCCAGCAGTTTAAACAGGTGGGCAGAAAAACTGTTTTTT | CASSLNRWAEKLFF
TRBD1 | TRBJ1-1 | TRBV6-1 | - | TGTGCCAGCAGAGAAGCGGACAGGGGGCCTAGGCTGAACACTGAAGCTTTCTTT | CASREADRGPRLNTEAFF
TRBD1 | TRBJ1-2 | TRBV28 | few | TGTGCCAGCAGTCGTACGGACAGGGGCTTGGAGGGCTACACCTTC | CASSRTDRGLEGYTF
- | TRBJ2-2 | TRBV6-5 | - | TGTGCCAGCAGTTACACATCTAGGACCGGGGAGCTGTTTTTT | CASSYTSRTGELFF
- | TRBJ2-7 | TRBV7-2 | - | TGTGCCAGCAGCAACAGTACAGGGCAGTACTTC | CASSNSTGQYF
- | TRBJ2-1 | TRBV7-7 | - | TGTGCCAGCAGCCTGAGGGGGCTAGCGAATGAGCAGTTCTTC | CASSLRGLANEQFF
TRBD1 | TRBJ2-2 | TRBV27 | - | TGTGCCAGCAGTTGGTACCAGGGGGCTATCACCGGGGAGCTGTTTTTT | CASSWYQGAITGELFF
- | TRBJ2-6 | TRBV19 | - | TGTGCCAGTAGTATAGATGGCGGGGCTGGGGCCAACGTCCTGACTTTC | CASSIDGGAGANVLTF
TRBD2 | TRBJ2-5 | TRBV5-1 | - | TGCGCCAGCAGCTTGAGCGGGAGGGAAGAGACCCAGTACTTC | CASSLSGREETQYF
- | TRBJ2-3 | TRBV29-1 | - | TGCAGCGTTGAGAGAGTGAGCGGCACAGATACGCAGTATTTT | CSVERVSGTDTQYF
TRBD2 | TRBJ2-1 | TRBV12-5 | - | TGTGCTAGTGGTTTGCGGACTAGCGGAGTCTACAATGAGCAGTTCTTC | CASGLRTSGVYNEQFF
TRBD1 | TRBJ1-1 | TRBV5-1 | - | TGCGCCAGCAGCTTGAGGTCGACAGGGTCGGGCACTGAAGCTTTCTTT | CASSLRSTGSGTEAFF
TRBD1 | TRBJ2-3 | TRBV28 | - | TGTGCCAGCAGTCAAGACAGGGTAGACACAGATACGCAGTATTTT | CASSQDRVDTDTQYF
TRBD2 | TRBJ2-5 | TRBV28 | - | TGTGCCAGCAGTTTATCGGAGCGGGAGGACCAAGAGACCCAGTACTTC | CASSLSEREDQETQYF
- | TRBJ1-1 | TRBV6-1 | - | TGTGCCAGCAGTGAAGTTAGGAGCACTGAAGCTTTCTTT | CASSEVRSTEAFF
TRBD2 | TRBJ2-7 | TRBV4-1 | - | TGCGCCAGCAGCCAGGGACTAGCGGGAGGCACCTACGAGCAGTACTTC | CASSQGLAGGTYEQYF
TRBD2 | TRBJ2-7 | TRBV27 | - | TGTGCCAGCAGAAGGGGGACTAGCGGGAGCTACGAGCAGTACTTC | CASRRGTSGSYEQYF
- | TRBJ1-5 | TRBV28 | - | TGTGCCAGCAGTTTACAGGTGGCTCAGCCCCAGCATTTT | CASSLQVAQPQHF
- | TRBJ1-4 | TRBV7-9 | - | TGTGCCAGCAGCTTAGAGCGGGGGAAAAAACTGTTTTTT | CASSLERGKKLFF
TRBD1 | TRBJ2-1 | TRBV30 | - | TGTGCCTGGGCTTCGGACAGGGGGCCCTTCAATGAGCAGTTCTTC | CAWASDRGPFNEQFF
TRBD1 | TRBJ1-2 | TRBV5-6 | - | TGTGCCAGCAGCTTTTGGGACAGGGGGGTCAGCTACACCTTC | CASSFWDRGVSYTF
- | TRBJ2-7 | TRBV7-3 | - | TGTGCCAGCAGCTTACGGGCCAGGGGTTTTCACGAGCAGTACTTC | CASSLRARGFHEQYF
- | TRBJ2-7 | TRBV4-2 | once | TGTGCCAGCAGCCGTATCGGCCAGAGCGACGGAACCTACGAGCAGTACTTC | CASSRIGQSDGTYEQYF
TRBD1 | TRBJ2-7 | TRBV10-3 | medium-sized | TGTGCCATCAGTGAGTCGACTACAGGGGACGAGCAGTACTTC | CAISESTTGDEQYF
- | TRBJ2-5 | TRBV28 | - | TGTGCCAGCAGCCTAGGGATAGCGTACCAAGAGACCCAGTACTTC | CASSLGIAYQETQYF
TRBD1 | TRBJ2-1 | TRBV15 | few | TGTGCCACCAGCAGAGATCCCGGGACAGGGTTGGATGAGCAGTTCTTC | CATSRDPGTGLDEQFF
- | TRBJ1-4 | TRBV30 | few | TGTGCCTGGGAAGAAGAGAATGAAAAACTGTTTTTT | CAWEEENEKLFF
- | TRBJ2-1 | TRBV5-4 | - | TGTGCCAGCAGCTTGGGGGTGGAGGGCTATGAGCAGTTCTTC | CASSLGVEGYEQFF
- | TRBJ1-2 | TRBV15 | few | TGTGCCACCAGCAGAGATAGACAAAGCTATGGCTACACCTTC | CATSRDRQSYGYTF
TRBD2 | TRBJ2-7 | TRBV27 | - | TGTGCCAGCAGACACACCCGACTAGCGGGGCCCTACGAGCAGTACTTC | CASRHTRLAGPYEQYF
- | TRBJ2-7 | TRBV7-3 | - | TGTGCCAGCAGCCTCGGGGGGCGCTACGAGCAGTACTTC | CASSLGGRYEQYF
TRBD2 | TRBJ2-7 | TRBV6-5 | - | TGTGCCAGCAGTTACTCGAGTCTAGCGGGAGCCTACGAGCAGTACTTC | CASSYSSLAGAYEQYF
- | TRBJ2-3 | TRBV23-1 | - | TGCGCCAGCAGTCAATCAGCGAACGGATCCTACACAGATACGCAGTATTTT | CASSQSANGSYTDTQYF
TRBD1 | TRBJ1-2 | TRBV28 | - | TGTGCCAGCAGTTGGAACAGGGGGCAGGGTGGCTACACCTTC | CASSWNRGQGGYTF
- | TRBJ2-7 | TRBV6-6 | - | TGTGCCAGCAGTTACTCCGGGGACGAGCAGTACTTC | CASSYSGDEQYF
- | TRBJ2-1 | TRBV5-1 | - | TGCGCCAGCAGCTTGTTGGGTGCAGGGTTGGACAATGAGCAGTTCTTC | CASSLLGAGLDNEQFF
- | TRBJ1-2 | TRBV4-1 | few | TGCGCCAGCAGCCAAGATCCGCAGGGGAGTTTAGGCTACACCTTC | CASSQDPQGSLGYTF
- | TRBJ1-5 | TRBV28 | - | TGTGCCAGCTACAGAAACAATCAGCCCCAGCATTTT | CASYRNNQPQHF
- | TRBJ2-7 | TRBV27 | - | TGTGCCAGCAGTTCGAGGTACGAGCAGTACTTC | CASSSRYEQYF
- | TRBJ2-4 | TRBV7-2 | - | TGTGCCAGCAGCTCCGCGGCGACTAGAAACATTCAGTACTTC | CASSSAATRNIQYF
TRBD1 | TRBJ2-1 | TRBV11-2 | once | TGTGCCAGCAGCGCACCAGCCGGGACAGGGAACTACAATGAGCAGTTCTTC | CASSAPAGTGNYNEQFF
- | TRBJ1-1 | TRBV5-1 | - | TGCGCCAGCAGCTCACAAGGGGGGGGTCAGACTGAAGCTTTCTTT | CASSSQGGGQTEAFF
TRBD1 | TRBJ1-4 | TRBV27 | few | TGTGCCAGCAGTCCGACAGGCGACAGGGTGGGTGAAAAACTGTTTTTT | CASSPTGDRVGEKLFF
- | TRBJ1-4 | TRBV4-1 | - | TGCGCCAGCAGCCAAAGAGGAACTGAAAAACTGTTTTTT | CASSQRGTEKLFF
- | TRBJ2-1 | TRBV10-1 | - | TGCGCCAGCAGTGAAGGACTCAGCTCCTACAATGAGCAGTTCTTC | CASSEGLSSYNEQFF
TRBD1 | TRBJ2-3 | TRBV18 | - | TGTGCCAGCTCACCTACCGGGACAGGGATCGGCACAGATACGCAGTATTTT | CASSPTGTGIGTDTQYF
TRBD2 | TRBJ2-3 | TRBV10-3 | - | TGTGCCATCAGCCGGGGACTAGCGGGAGCTAAAGATACGCAGTATTTT | CAISRGLAGAKDTQYF
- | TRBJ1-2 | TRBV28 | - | TGTGCCAGCAGTTTGGAGGACGGCCGTTCTGGCTACACCTTC | CASSLEDGRSGYTF
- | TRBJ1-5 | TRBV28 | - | TGTGCCAGCAGTTCCGAGGGTCAGCCCCAGCATTTT | CASSSEGQPQHF
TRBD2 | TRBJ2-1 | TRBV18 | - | TGTGCCAGCCATGTCCGGCGGGAGGGCGATGAGCAGTTCTTC | CASHVRREGDEQFF
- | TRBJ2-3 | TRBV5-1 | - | TGCGCCAGCAGCTTGGTACTAGCCGCAGATACGCAGTATTTT | CASSLVLAADTQYF
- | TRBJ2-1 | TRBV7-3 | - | TGTGCCAGCAGGGTGGGGCCCGAAAGGAATGAGCAGTTCTTC | CASRVGPERNEQFF